These 8 T cell receptor beta chains were sequenced from one sample in a study of blood T cell repertoires in COVID-19 (dated by TCRdb to the early 2020s). The method behind the library was the immunoSEQ multiplex PCR assay. The table comes from immuneACCESS by way of TCRdb, which keeps in-frame sequences with V and J called. Part of the clones is missing from these tables; in studies checked, under half for an unresolved V gene and the rest for unknown reasons. This sample holds around 23,000 clones; around 86% were observed only once. Together, the top ten hold approximately 8% of the sample. Sequences were obtained from peripheral blood. The receptors were sampled from a man between 45 and 60 years old with active COVID-19.

V and J are TRBV5-4 and TRBJ2-7; tentatively, D is TRBD1 (5 bases). There are 16 residues in the CDR3. V lost 1 base, J lost 5 bases, and 19 bases lay in between. Germline CDR1 and CDR2: SGHNT and YYREEE (reference sequence). CDR3 protein: CASSLRGQTFWNEQYF. The CDR3 DNA follows: TGTGCCAGCAGCTTGAGGGGCCAGACCTTTTGGAACGAGCAGTACTTC.

J is TRBJ1-4 and V is TRBV30; 8 nucleotides match TRBD1. The CDR3 spans 13 residues. V was pared by 5 bases and J by 8 bases, with 7 bases of the junction left unmatched. Looked up from germline, CDR1 is GTSNPN and CDR2 is SVGIG (reference sequence). The CDR3 sequence: CAWGPRGREKLFF. The CDR3 DNA is TGTGCCTGGGGACCCAGGGGGCGGGAAAAACTGTTTTTT.

V gene TRBV5-5 combines with J gene TRBJ1-2; TRBD1 matches at 8 bases. CDR1 is SGHKS and CDR2 is YYEKEE in the germline V gene (reference sequence). With V trimmed by 1 base and J by 8 bases, 19 bases remained unmatched. This CDR3 comprises 18 residues. The CDR3 here is CASSLSGGTGGGRWGYTF. CDR3 nucleotides: TGTGCCAGCAGCTTGAGCGGGGGGACAGGCGGCGGTCGGTGGGGCTACACCTTC.

The chain combines TRBV15 with TRBJ2-1, with TRBD2 matching 10 bases. This CDR3 is built from 16 residues. The V and J ends lost 0 bases and 9 bases, in that order; junction bases with no gene match: 8. Germline V gene sequence: CDR1 LNHNV, CDR2 YYDKDF (reference sequence). CDR3: CATSRDLASGRGEQFF. Here the CDR3 DNA reads TGTGCCACCAGCAGAGATTTGGCTAGCGGGAGAGGTGAGCAGTTCTTC. Complete variable domain (other parts from reference TRBV15 and TRBJ2-1): DAMVIQNPRYQVTQFGKPVTLSCSQTLNHNVMYWYQQKSSQAPKLLFHYYDKDFNNEADTPDNFQSRRPNTSFCFLDIRSPGLGDTAMYLCATSRDLASGRGEQFFGPGTRLTVL.

The V call is TRBV11-2, the J call TRBJ2-2, with 13 bases that match TRBD2. The CDR3 extends over 20 amino acids. The V segment lost 0 bases and the J segment 4 bases; nucleotides outside the gene matches: 11. Germline V gene lookup returns CDR1 SGHAT and CDR2 FQNNGV. The CDR3 loop is CASSLDRTSGGARSTGELFF. The CDR3 DNA follows: TGTGCCAGCAGCTTAGACCGGACTAGCGGGGGTGCCAGGAGCACCGGGGAGCTGTTTTTT. Full variable domain (missing parts from reference TRBV11-2 and TRBJ2-2): EAGVAQSPRYKIIEKRQSVAFWCNPISGHATLYWYQQILGQGPKLLIQFQNNGVVDDSQLPKDRFSAERLKGVDSTLKIQPAKLEDSAVYLCASSLDRTSGGARSTGELFFGEGSRLTVL.

This clone occurred once. The chain couples TRBV7-9 to TRBJ1-4, with 8 bases matching TRBD1. The CDR3 spans 14 residues. Trimming took 1 base from V and 5 from J; bases not matched to a gene: 0. Germline values: CDR1 SEHNR, CDR2 FQNEAQ (reference sequence). CDR3 coding DNA: TGTGCCAGCAGCTTAGGGACAGGGAATGAAAAACTGTTTTTT. It specifies CASSLGTGNEKLFF.

Comment on this clone: The identical CDR3 is also encoded by other nucleotide sequences in the sample. CDR3 in DNA: TGTGCCAGCAGCGTAAGACAGGGGGCTGATTCACCCCTCCACTTT. It yields the protein CASSVRQGADSPLHF. The V call is TRBV9, the J call TRBJ1-6, with 10 nucleotides matching TRBD1. The ends lost 1 base at V and 8 bases at J; junction bases unmatched: 3. Germline CDR1 SGDLS, CDR2 YYNGEE. The CDR3 runs to 15 residues.

The V gene is TRBV18, the J gene TRBJ2-2; D may be TRBD1 (5 bases). The CDR3 is 15 amino acids. Germline assignment: CDR1 KGHSH and CDR2 LQKENI. Trimming left V 10 bases short and J 6 bases short, with 21 bases between. This CDR3 reads CATRSGQGTSGELFF. CDR3 DNA sequence: TGTGCCACCCGGTCAGGGCAGGGCACTTCCGGGGAGCTGTTTTTT.